The 27 T cell receptor beta chains below come from one sample, sequenced in a study of T cell responses to AZD1222 COVID-19 vaccine. Only in-frame clones appear in the TCRdb table, and some are missing; sequencing was by immunoSEQ multiplex PCR. Found here are 120,000 to 150,000 clones, about 87% of them singletons; the top ten hold approximately 16%. The sample here was peripheral blood, taken on day 0 of AZD1222 vaccination. These receptor sequences come from an adult in good health.

The CDR3 bases are TGTGCCAGCAGCAGGACTGATGAGCAGTTCTTC. It is translated as CASSRTDEQFF. This chain joins TRBV3-1 (or the pseudogene TRBV3-2) and TRBJ2-1; perhaps TRBD2 as D (5 bases). V was trimmed by 5 bases and J by 8 bases, leaving 7 bases between them. Germline lookup yields CDR1 LGHDT and CDR2 YNNKEL (reference sequence). This CDR3 is 11 amino acids long.

The J gene is TRBJ2-7, the V gene TRBV10-1; D is possibly TRBD1 or TRBD2 (6 bases each). CDR1 and CDR2 (germline): WNHNN, SYGVQD (reference sequence). V was trimmed by 7 bases and J by 6 bases, leaving 10 bases between them. The CDR3 length is 11 residues. This CDR3 reads CASNEGGEQYF. CDR3 nucleotide sequence: TGCGCCAGCAACGAGGGGGGCGAGCAGTACTTC.

The chain uses TRBV15 and TRBJ1-5; 10 bases are a match to TRBD1. The V gene's germline CDR1 is LNHNV and CDR2 YYDKDF (reference sequence). Unmatched junction bases numbered 6, after V lost 5 bases and J lost 5 bases. CDR3 length: 15 amino acids. CDR3 region: CATSPTGGGYQPQHF. CDR3 nucleotide sequence: TGTGCCACCAGCCCGACAGGGGGCGGGTATCAGCCCCAGCATTTT.

V gene TRBV12-1 combines with J gene TRBJ2-7. TRBV12-1 is assigned pseudogene status. CDR3 length: 13 amino acids. The DNA for the CDR3 is TGTGCCAGCACCCGCACCCATTACTACGAGCAGTACTTC. This codes for CASTRTHYYEQYF.

Of note for this clone: Other DNA sequences from this sample encode an identical CDR3 as well. The genes are TRBV12-3 or TRBV12-4 and TRBJ1-1, with D uncertain. The CDR3 contains 11 residues. Trimming took 1 base from V and 6 from J, leaving 3 bases between them. CDR3 sequence (DNA): TGTGCCAGCAGTTTAGGGCCTGAAGCTTTCTTT. This codes for CASSLGPEAFF.

The V and J genes are TRBV3-1 (or the pseudogene TRBV3-2) and TRBJ1-5; the D is unclear. CDR3 size: 15 residues. V lost 1 base and J lost 3, with 10 bases in between. Germline V gene lookup returns CDR1 LGHDT and CDR2 YNNKEL (reference sequence). CDR3 in amino acids: CASSQVQGYNQPQHF. In DNA, the CDR3 is TGTGCCAGCAGCCAAGTCCAAGGGTACAATCAGCCCCAGCATTTT.

CDR3 loop: CASSLSRVVPDTQYF. The CDR3 DNA is TGTGCCAGCAGTTTATCGAGGGTAGTCCCAGATACGCAGTATTTT. The chain couples TRBV27 to TRBJ2-3, with a tentative D call TRBD2 (5 bases). The V gene lost 0 bases and the J gene lost 4 bases, with 11 bases spanning the gap. The germline V gene encodes CDR1 MNHEY and CDR2 SMNVEV (reference sequence). The CDR3 extends over 15 amino acids.

The rearrangement joins TRBV6-2 or TRBV6-3 to TRBJ1-1; possible D gene TRBD1, 5 bases. Between the trimmed V and J ends, which lost 4 bases and 5 bases, there was a span of 11 bases. Germline CDR1 and CDR2: MNHEY and SVGEGT. The CDR3 loop spans 13 amino acids. The CDR3 DNA follows: TGTGCCAGCAGTTCCAGTGGGGGAACTGAAGCTTTCTTT. This translates into CASSSSGGTEAFF.

The chain joins TRBV7-6 to TRBJ1-3, with TRBD1 as a possible D gene (5 bases). In germline, CDR1 is SGHVS, CDR2 FNYEAQ. Trimming left V 4 bases short and J 0 bases short, with 19 bases between. This CDR3 contains 18 residues. The CDR3 protein is CASSSSPPQGPSGNTIYF. In nucleotides, the CDR3 is TGTGCCAGCAGCTCCTCTCCCCCCCAGGGTCCCTCTGGAAACACCATATATTTT.

This clone was observed a handful of times. The rearrangement links TRBV3-1 (or the pseudogene TRBV3-2) to TRBJ1-2, with D tentatively TRBD1 (5 bases). The CDR3 has 16 amino acids. The ends were cut back, 1 base at V and 4 bases at J, with 16 bases in the middle. In germline, CDR1 is LGHDT, CDR2 YNNKEL (reference sequence). The CDR3 bases are TGTGCCAGCAGCCAAGGGACGGGGCGGGGTGCCTATGGCTACACCTTC. Translating it yields CASSQGTGRGAYGYTF.

This clone was recorded once. The genes are TRBV6-5 and TRBJ1-2; D gene uncertain. This CDR3 is built from 14 residues. In germline, CDR1 is MNHEY, CDR2 SVGAGI. The ends were cut back, 6 bases at V and 4 bases at J, with 15 bases in the middle. The CDR3 region has the DNA TGTGCCAGCAGAGACGGAGGGTTTTTCTATGGCTACACCTTC. Its protein product is CASRDGGFFYGYTF.

On this clone: Other DNA variants within this sample encode the same CDR3. This chain links TRBV27 with TRBJ1-2; D is undetermined. The CDR3 consists of 11 residues. Germline assignment: CDR1 MNHEY and CDR2 SMNVEV (reference sequence). The ends were cut back, 4 bases at V and 5 bases at J, with 5 bases in the middle. The CDR3 sequence is CASSSRYGYTF. The CDR3 DNA reads as TGTGCCAGCAGTTCCCGGTATGGCTACACCTTC.

This clone occurred once. The rearrangement joins TRBV7-9 to TRBJ2-7, with D tentatively TRBD2 (5 bases). The CDR3 contains 14 residues. Trimming took off 4 bases at V and 3 bases at J, with 13 bases between the two ends. Germline V gene lookup returns CDR1 SEHNR and CDR2 FQNEAQ (reference sequence). In DNA, the CDR3 is TGTGCCAGCAGCTGGACTGGGTCAGGCTACGAGCAGTACTTC. It codes for CASSWTGSGYEQYF.

Here the CDR3 reads CASSVEGLLNTEAFF. CDR3 sequence (DNA): TGTGCCAGCAGCGTAGAGGGGCTATTGAACACTGAAGCTTTCTTT. V and J are TRBV9 and TRBJ1-1; TRBD1 is a possible D gene (5 bases). V was pared by 0 bases and J by 0 bases, with 9 bases between. This CDR3 is built from 15 residues. Germline CDR1 SGDLS, CDR2 YYNGEE.

This chain uses TRBV4-3 with TRBJ2-5; 7 positions match TRBD1. Per the germline V gene, CDR1 is LGHNA and CDR2 is YSLEER. Trimming at V came to 2 bases and at J to 2 bases, leaving 5 bases not matched to a gene. The CDR3 is made up of 15 amino acids. The CDR3 nucleotides are TGCGCCAGCAGCCAACTACCGGACAGGCAAGAGACCCAGTACTTC. Protein: CASSQLPDRQETQYF.

V gene TRBV3-1 (or the pseudogene TRBV3-2) combines with J gene TRBJ1-2; D is ambiguous. With 3 bases removed from V and 5 bases from J, the gap between germline ends came to 13 bases. The CDR3 length is 14 residues. Germline V lookup: CDR1 LGHDT, CDR2 YNNKEL (reference sequence). The CDR3, as DNA: TGTGCCAGCAGCCATGAGAGGAGCTCTTATGGCTACACCTTC. The encoded protein is CASSHERSSYGYTF.

The rearrangement links TRBV11-2 to TRBJ1-1; D is ambiguous. CDR1 and CDR2 from the germline V gene are SGHAT and FQNNGV. The CDR3 covers 15 residues. The V gene lost 2 bases and the J gene lost 2 bases, with 12 bases spanning the gap. The CDR3 loop reads CASSLTDSLNTEAFF. The CDR3 bases are TGTGCCAGCAGCTTAACGGATTCATTAAACACTGAAGCTTTCTTT. Filled out from reference TRBV11-2 and TRBJ1-1, the complete variable domain reads EAGVAQSPRYKIIEKRQSVAFWCNPISGHATLYWYQQILGQGPKLLIQFQNNGVVDDSQLPKDRFSAERLKGVDSTLKIQPAKLEDSAVYLCASSLTDSLNTEAFFGQGTRLTVV.

This clone was counted once. The rearrangement uses TRBV7-6 and TRBJ1-6, with TRBD1 as a possible D gene (6 bases). The V gene lost 5 bases and the J gene lost 8 bases, with 13 bases spanning the gap. The germline gives CDR1 SGHVS, CDR2 FNYEAQ. CDR3 length equals 14 residues. CDR3 DNA sequence: TGTGCCAGCAGCACGAGTCAGGGGTATTCACCCCTCCACTTT. Translated, it gives CASSTSQGYSPLHF. The variable domain in full, with the rest retrieved from reference TRBV7-6 and TRBJ1-6, is GAGVSQSPRYKVTKRGQDVALRCDPISGHVSLYWYRQALGQGPEFLTYFNYEAQQDKSGLPNDRFSAERPEGSISTLTIQRTEQRDSAMYRCASSTSQGYSPLHFGNGTRLTVT.

The CDR3 loop reads CASSTSLQRGTNEKLFF. The CDR3 coding sequence is TGTGCCAGCAGCACCAGTTTACAGCGGGGGACTAATGAAAAACTGTTTTTT. This chain uses TRBV9 with TRBJ1-4; D is perhaps TRBD1 (5 bases). CDR3 length: 17 residues. The V end was cut by 4 bases, the J end by 2 bases, with 18 bases between. Looked up from germline, CDR1 is SGDLS and CDR2 is YYNGEE.

The J gene is TRBJ1-1, the V gene TRBV2; TRBD1 might be the D (5 bases). The V and J ends lost 10 bases and 9 bases respectively, with 12 bases between them. Germline-derived CDR1 and CDR2 are SNHLY and FYNNEI. The CDR3 is 10 amino acids. For the CDR3, the DNA is TGTGCCACGGGCAGGGCGCAAGCTTTCTTT. Its translation is CATGRAQAFF.

The chain's CDR3 is CASSFLPGEGYTF. The CDR3 DNA is TGTGCCAGCAGTTTTCTCCCAGGGGAGGGCTACACCTTC. The rearrangement links TRBV12-3 or TRBV12-4 to TRBJ1-2; weak D call: TRBD1 (6 bases). This CDR3 has 13 residues. V lost 3 bases and J lost 8, with 13 bases in between.

About this clone: Other DNA sequences in this sample translate to the same CDR3. The chain has TRBV12-3 or TRBV12-4 and TRBJ2-7; no clear D gene. V shed 3 bases and J shed 5 bases, with 5 bases lying between them. This CDR3 comprises 11 residues. The chain's CDR3 is CASSLSHEQYF. The DNA of the CDR3 is TGTGCCAGCAGTTTGTCCCACGAGCAGTACTTC.

This chain uses TRBV19 with TRBJ1-1, with D maybe TRBD1 (5 bases). Germline V gene data show CDR1 as LNHDA and CDR2 as SQIVND (reference sequence). The V end lost 6 bases, the J end lost 1 base, and 12 bases lay between the germline ends. The CDR3 consists of 14 residues. The CDR3 loop reads CASRPRATNTEAFF. CDR3 bases: TGTGCCAGTAGGCCCAGGGCCACGAACACTGAAGCTTTCTTT.

The chain employs TRBV6-5 and TRBJ1-5, with D uncertain. Trimming removed 6 bases at V and 2 bases at J, with 8 bases between. Germline CDR1 MNHEY, CDR2 SVGAGI. The CDR3 is 13 residues long. CDR3 region: CASRSSGNQPQHF. The CDR3 bases are TGTGCCAGCAGATCGTCCGGCAATCAGCCCCAGCATTTT.

V is TRBV4-2 and J is TRBJ2-3; 13 bases are a match to TRBD2. CDR1 and CDR2 (germline): LGHNA, YNFKEQ. Trimming cost V 3 bases and J 6 bases; bases outside gene matches: 6. The CDR3 has 16 amino acids. The CDR3 loop reads CASSQGLAGNVDTQYF. CDR3 bases: TGTGCCAGCAGCCAGGGACTAGCGGGGAACGTTGATACGCAGTATTTT.

V gene TRBV10-3 combines with J gene TRBJ2-7, with 13 positions matching TRBD2. This CDR3 has 14 residues. Germline values: CDR1 ENHRY, CDR2 SYGVKD. J lost 2 bases, V lost 6 bases, and 1 base had no gene match. The CDR3 nucleotides read TGTGCCATCAGGACTAGCGGGGGGACCTACGAGCAGTACTTC. Amino acids: CAIRTSGGTYEQYF.

V is TRBV29-1 and J is TRBJ2-1; D unclear. V was clipped by 5 bases and J by 5 bases, with 4 bases between them. Germline assignment: CDR1 SQVTM and CDR2 ANQGSEA. This CDR3 has 10 residues. The CDR3 DNA is TGCAGCGTTTCCCACAATGAGCAGTTCTTC. It translates to CSVSHNEQFF.